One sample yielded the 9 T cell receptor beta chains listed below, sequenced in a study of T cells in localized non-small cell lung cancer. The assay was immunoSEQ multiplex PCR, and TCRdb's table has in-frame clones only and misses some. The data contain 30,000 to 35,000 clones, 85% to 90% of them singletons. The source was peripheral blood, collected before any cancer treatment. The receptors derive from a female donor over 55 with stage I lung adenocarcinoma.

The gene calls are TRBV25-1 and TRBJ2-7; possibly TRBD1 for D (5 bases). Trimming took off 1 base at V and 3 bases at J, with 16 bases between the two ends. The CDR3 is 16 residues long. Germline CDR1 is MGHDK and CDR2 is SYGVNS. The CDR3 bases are TGTGCCAGCAGTGAATCTTGGGGCAGGAACCTCTACGAGCAGTACTTC. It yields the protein CASSESWGRNLYEQYF.

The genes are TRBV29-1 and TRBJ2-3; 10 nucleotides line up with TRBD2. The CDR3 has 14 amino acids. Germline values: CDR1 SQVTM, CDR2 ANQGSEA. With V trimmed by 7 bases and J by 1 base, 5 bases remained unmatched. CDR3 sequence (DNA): TGCAGCGCGGGGACTAGCGCGGGCACAGATACGCAGTATTTT. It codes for CSAGTSAGTDTQYF.

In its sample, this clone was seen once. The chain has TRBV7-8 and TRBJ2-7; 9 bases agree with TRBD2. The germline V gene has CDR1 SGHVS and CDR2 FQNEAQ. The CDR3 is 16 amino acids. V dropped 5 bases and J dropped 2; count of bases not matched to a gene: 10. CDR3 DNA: TGTGCCAGCAGCCCGACGCCTAGCGGGAAGGCCTACGAGCAGTACTTC. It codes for CASSPTPSGKAYEQYF.

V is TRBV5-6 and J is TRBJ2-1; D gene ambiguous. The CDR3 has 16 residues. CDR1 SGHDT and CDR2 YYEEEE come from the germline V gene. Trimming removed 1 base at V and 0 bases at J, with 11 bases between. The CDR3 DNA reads TGTGCCAGCAGCTTGTGGCGCGGAAGCTCCTACAATGAGCAGTTCTTC. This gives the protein CASSLWRGSSYNEQFF.

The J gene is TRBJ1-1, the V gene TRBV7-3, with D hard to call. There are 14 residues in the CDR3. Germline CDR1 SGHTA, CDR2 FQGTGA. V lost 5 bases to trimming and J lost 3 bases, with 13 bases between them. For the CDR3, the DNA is TGTGCCAGCAGCCCCACCGGACGCGACACTGAAGCTTTCTTT. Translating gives CASSPTGRDTEAFF.

The chain's CDR3 is CATSRGPDQETQYF. Here the CDR3 DNA reads TGTGCCACCAGCAGAGGACCCGACCAAGAGACCCAGTACTTC. The genes are TRBV15 and TRBJ2-5, with D unresolved. This CDR3 region has 14 residues. V was trimmed by 1 base and J by 0 bases, leaving 6 bases between them. The germline V gene encodes CDR1 LNHNV and CDR2 YYDKDF (reference sequence). Looking up the rest from reference TRBV15 and TRBJ2-5 gives the full variable domain: DAMVIQNPRYQVTQFGKPVTLSCSQTLNHNVMYWYQQKSSQAPKLLFHYYDKDFNNEADTPDNFQSRRPNTSFCFLDIRSPGLGDTAMYLCATSRGPDQETQYFGPGTRLLVL.

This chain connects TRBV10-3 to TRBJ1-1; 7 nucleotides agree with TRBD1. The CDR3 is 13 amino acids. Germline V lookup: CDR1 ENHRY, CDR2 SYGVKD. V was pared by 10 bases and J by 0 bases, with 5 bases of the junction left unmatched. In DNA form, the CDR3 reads TGTGCCACATCAGGGGGAATGAACACTGAAGCTTTCTTT. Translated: CATSGGMNTEAFF.

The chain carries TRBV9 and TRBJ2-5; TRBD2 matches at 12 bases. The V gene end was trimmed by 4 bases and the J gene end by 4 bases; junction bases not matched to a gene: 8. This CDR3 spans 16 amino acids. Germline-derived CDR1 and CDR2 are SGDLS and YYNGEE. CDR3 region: CASSPPGLAGLETQYF. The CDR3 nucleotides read TGTGCCAGCAGCCCACCGGGACTAGCGGGCTTAGAGACCCAGTACTTC.

The CDR3 reads CASSFGGAGGWTEAFF. The CDR3 nucleotides read TGTGCCAGCAGCTTTGGCGGAGCGGGGGGGTGGACTGAAGCTTTCTTT. This rearrangement joins TRBV5-4 to TRBJ1-1; D possibly corresponds to TRBD1 (5 bases). The CDR3 length is 16 residues. V gave up 2 bases and J gave up 5 bases, with 19 bases separating them. CDR1 SGHNT and CDR2 YYREEE come from the germline V gene (reference sequence).